This entry concerns a single TCR beta chain. The data were taken from a study of blood T cell repertoires in COVID-19. Profiled with immunoSEQ multiplex PCR; TCRdb holds only in-frame clones, not every one. This sample has about 35,000 clones, with 80% to 90% found just once. With V trimmed by 0 bases and J by 7 bases, 8 bases remained unmatched. The CDR3 has 17 amino acids. Germline CDR1 reads SGHTA; CDR2 reads FQGTGA. Sample: peripheral blood. The chain has TRBV7-3 and TRBJ2-2; 10 bases match TRBD2. The TCR was taken from a human donor in a cohort sampled during active COVID-19. The CDR3 loop is CASSLTIAGGPSGELFF. CDR3 nucleotide sequence: TGTGCCAGCAGCTTAACAATAGCGGGGGGACCCAGCGGGGAGCTGTTTTTT.